Each of the 28 T cell receptor beta chains below was sequenced from the same sample in a study of cytomegalovirus exposure and HLA in healthy donors. PCR was performed using 60 Vbeta and 13 Jbeta primers. The table came from immunoSEQ multiplex PCR; TCRdb's copy has only in-frame clones and leaves some out. This table has about 170,000 clones, about 79% appearing once. The source material was PBMCs. The receptors come from a female donor in good health and CMV-seronegative.

This clone was seen more than once but under ten times. The chain carries TRBV30 and TRBJ1-3; a possible D gene is TRBD1 (6 bases). CDR3 length: 16 amino acids. Between the trimmed V and J ends, which lost 5 bases and 0 bases, there was a span of 17 bases. The V gene's germline CDR1 is GTSNPN and CDR2 SVGIG (reference sequence). CDR3 sequence: CAWGTGRGSSGNTIYF. For the CDR3, the DNA is TGTGCCTGGGGAACTGGAAGGGGGTCCTCTGGAAACACCATATATTTT.

On this clone: The junction differs from germline at one of its ends, possibly a read error. J is TRBJ2-6 and V is TRBV11-1; a weak D match, TRBD1 (5 bases). CDR3 length equals 15 residues. In germline, CDR1 is SGHAT, CDR2 FQDESV (reference sequence). For the CDR3, the DNA is TGTGCCAGCAGCTTTGCAGGCTCTGGGGCCAACGGCCTGACTTTC. Translation: CASSFAGSGANGLTF.

V is TRBV7-9 and J is TRBJ2-7; D possibly corresponds to TRBD1 (6 bases). Trimming pared 8 bases from V and 4 bases from J, leaving 12 bases between. The CDR3 contains 12 residues. Germline CDR1 SEHNR, CDR2 FQNEAQ (reference sequence). The CDR3 loop is CASGTTKYEQYF. In DNA form, the CDR3 reads TGTGCCAGCGGGACAACGAAATACGAGCAGTACTTC.

The CDR3: CASSLGYSNQPQHF. The CDR3 DNA follows: TGTGCCAGCAGCTTGGGCTATAGCAATCAGCCCCAGCATTTT. The rearrangement joins TRBV7-2 to TRBJ1-5; D gene ambiguous. Germline V CDR1 and CDR2: SGHTA, FQGNSA. The V end was cut by 3 bases, the J end by 0 bases, with 6 bases between. This CDR3 has 14 residues.

This chain connects TRBV6-6 to TRBJ2-5; D perhaps matches TRBD2 (5 bases). V lost 2 bases, J lost 10 bases, and 14 bases lay in between. Germline assignment: CDR1 MNHNY and CDR2 SVGAGI (reference sequence). CDR3 length: 13 amino acids. The CDR3 region has the DNA TGTGCCAGCAGTTACCTAGCTGGGGTCGACCAGTACTTC. It codes for CASSYLAGVDQYF.

V usage is TRBV19 and J usage is TRBJ2-1; 9 bases align to TRBD1. The length of the CDR3 is 14 residues. Germline V CDR1 and CDR2: LNHDA, SQIVND (reference sequence). The V gene end was trimmed by 6 bases and the J gene end by 9 bases; junction bases not matched to a gene: 9. Here the CDR3 reads CASRATGGVGEQFF. The CDR3 bases are TGTGCCAGTAGAGCTACAGGGGGCGTCGGTGAGCAGTTCTTC.

The J gene is TRBJ2-3, the V gene TRBV9; perhaps TRBD2 as D (6 bases). The CDR3 consists of 15 residues. Trimming took off 3 bases at V and 3 bases at J, with 14 bases between the two ends. Germline CDR1 SGDLS, CDR2 YYNGEE. For the CDR3, the DNA is TGTGCCAGCAGCGAGGGACTGGAGGTGACAGATACGCAGTATTTT. Translation: CASSEGLEVTDTQYF. Variable domain in full (rest from reference TRBV9 and TRBJ2-3): DSGVTQTPKHLITATGQRVTLRCSPRSGDLSVYWYQQSLDQGLQFLIQYYNGEERAKGNILERFSAQQFPDLHSELNLSSLELGDSALYFCASSEGLEVTDTQYFGPGTRLTVL.

This clone has only one observation. The chain combines TRBV30 with TRBJ1-5; D not certain. Per germline, CDR1 GTSNPN and CDR2 SVGIG (reference sequence). V was shortened by 5 bases and J by 1 base, with 9 bases between the two germline ends. The CDR3 covers 13 residues. The CDR3 bases are TGTGCCTGGGCTACAGTAAGCAATCAGCCCCAGCATTTT. It is translated as CAWATVSNQPQHF.

This clone was seen only a few times. CDR3 nucleotide sequence: TGTGCCTGGACGAGACAGGGGGGCTTTAATCAGCCCCAGCATTTT. This encodes CAWTRQGGFNQPQHF. This chain uses TRBV30 with TRBJ1-5; 9 nucleotides agree with TRBD1. After removal of 4 bases from V and 4 bases from J, the junction contained 8 bases not matched to a gene. In germline, CDR1 is GTSNPN, CDR2 SVGIG (reference sequence). The CDR3 totals 15 residues.

The chain is built from TRBV2 and TRBJ1-6; TRBD1 might be the D (6 bases). V was clipped by 6 bases and J by 3 bases, with 15 bases between them. CDR3 size: 16 residues. Germline CDR1 is SNHLY and CDR2 is FYNNEI. The CDR3 loop is CASRRQAELYNSPLHF. DNA for the CDR3: TGTGCCAGCAGGAGACAGGCGGAACTCTATAATTCACCCCTCCACTTT.

The rearrangement uses TRBV7-9 and TRBJ2-7, with D possibly matching TRBD1 (6 bases). Looked up from germline, CDR1 is SEHNR and CDR2 is FQNEAQ (reference sequence). This CDR3 has 13 amino acids. Trimming took 3 bases from V and 5 from J, leaving 11 bases between them. The CDR3 protein is CASSFWGPNEQYF. The CDR3 DNA reads TGTGCCAGCAGCTTCTGGGGGCCGAACGAGCAGTACTTC.

This clone was found a few times. The chain recombines TRBV11-2 with TRBJ2-2; 13 bases align to TRBD2. Germline V gives CDR1 SGHAT, CDR2 FQNNGV. With V trimmed by 0 bases and J by 1 base, 2 bases remained unmatched. This CDR3 region has 18 residues. Here the CDR3 reads CASSLETSGGKNTGELFF. The CDR3 DNA reads TGTGCCAGCAGCTTAGAGACTAGCGGGGGGAAGAACACCGGGGAGCTGTTTTTT. Together with reference TRBV11-2 and TRBJ2-2, the CDR3 gives the full variable domain: EAGVAQSPRYKIIEKRQSVAFWCNPISGHATLYWYQQILGQGPKLLIQFQNNGVVDDSQLPKDRFSAERLKGVDSTLKIQPAKLEDSAVYLCASSLETSGGKNTGELFFGEGSRLTVL.

This rearrangement joins TRBV6-5 to TRBJ2-7; D might be TRBD2 (5 bases). The CDR3 has 14 amino acids. In germline, CDR1 is MNHEY, CDR2 SVGAGI. V lost 2 bases, J lost 4 bases, and 12 bases lay in between. Here the CDR3 reads CASSYASTGYEQYF. DNA for the CDR3: TGTGCCAGCAGTTACGCTAGCACCGGGTACGAGCAGTACTTC.

V is TRBV28 and J is TRBJ1-1, with D maybe TRBD1 (5 bases). CDR3 length equals 12 residues. With 6 bases removed from V and 6 bases from J, the gap between germline ends came to 11 bases. Germline CDR1 reads MDHEN; CDR2 reads SYDVKM. CDR3 bases: TGTGCCAGCAGAAAGGGGTGGGCTGAAGCTTTCTTT. Protein: CASRKGWAEAFF.

The chain carries TRBV4-3 and TRBJ2-2, with 7 nucleotides matching TRBD2. V shed 0 bases, J shed 0 bases, and the junction held 7 bases outside the gene matches. The CDR3 covers 18 residues. In germline, CDR1 is LGHNA, CDR2 YSLEER. The CDR3 loop reads CASSQDFWGGTNTGELFF. The CDR3 DNA sequence: TGCGCCAGCAGCCAAGATTTTTGGGGAGGGACGAACACCGGGGAGCTGTTTTTT.

The chain uses TRBV19 and TRBJ2-1, with 7 bases identical to TRBD2. The CDR3 covers 15 residues. Germline lookup yields CDR1 LNHDA and CDR2 SQIVND (reference sequence). V lost 6 bases, J lost 0 bases, and 5 bases stayed unmatched. The CDR3 DNA follows: TGTGCCAGTAGAGCTAGCGGAATCTCCTACAATGAGCAGTTCTTC. Protein product: CASRASGISYNEQFF.

The chain joins TRBV7-2 to TRBJ1-4; possibly TRBD1 for D (6 bases). The ends were cut back, 1 base at V and 8 bases at J, with 11 bases in the middle. There are 14 residues in the CDR3. The V gene's germline CDR1 is SGHTA and CDR2 FQGNSA. As DNA, the CDR3 is TGTGCCAGCAGCTTAGTTTCAGGGGACGAAAAACTGTTTTTT. Protein: CASSLVSGDEKLFF.

The rearrangement links TRBV30 to TRBJ1-1, with D hard to call. This CDR3 contains 16 residues. The V end lost 7 bases, the J end lost 4 bases, and 25 bases lay between the germline ends. CDR1 is GTSNPN, CDR2 SVGIG, per germline (reference sequence). The CDR3 DNA reads TGTGCCTTTCGTTCTTGGGGATTCCGCGAGGGCACTGAAGCTTTCTTT. Translated: CAFRSWGFREGTEAFF.

As concerns this clone: Compared with germline, one end of the junction differs, possibly owing to a read error. The rearrangement uses TRBV28 and TRBJ2-2, with 11 nucleotides matching TRBD1. CDR1 is MDHEN, CDR2 SYDVKM, per germline. The CDR3 is 17 amino acids. The CDR3 coding sequence is TGTGCCAGCAGTTTATGGGGACAGGGGGAGTCGGTCTGGGAGCTGCTTTTT. Translating gives CASSLWGQGESVWELLF.

The rearrangement links TRBV7-3 to TRBJ2-2, with a tentative D call TRBD2 (5 bases). The CDR3 is made up of 14 amino acids. V was cut by 5 bases and J by 7 bases, with 14 bases left in between. The germline V gene has CDR1 SGHTA and CDR2 FQGTGA. CDR3 DNA sequence: TGTGCCAGCAGCCCCCCGGGGAGACACGGGGAGCTGTTTTTT. Protein: CASSPPGRHGELFF.

V usage is TRBV6-6 and J usage is TRBJ1-2, with D perhaps matching TRBD1 (5 bases). The CDR3 is 16 residues long. Trimming stripped 7 bases from V and 5 bases from J, with 23 bases between. Germline V gene data show CDR1 as MNHNY and CDR2 as SVGAGI (reference sequence). The DNA for the CDR3 is TGTGCCAGCAATAAACCGGCGGCCGGGGGGGGGTATGGCTACACCTTC. As protein: CASNKPAAGGGYGYTF.

V usage is TRBV25-1 and J usage is TRBJ1-6; D gene ambiguous. CDR3 length: 15 residues. V was cut by 5 bases and J by 6 bases, with 14 bases left in between. Germline V gives CDR1 MGHDK, CDR2 SYGVNS. CDR3: CASSKEGRGNSPLHF. The CDR3 DNA is TGTGCCAGCAGTAAGGAGGGCCGGGGTAATTCACCCCTCCACTTT.

A remark on this clone: The sample holds other DNA sequences that translate to the same CDR3. This chain joins TRBV6-5 and TRBJ1-3; tentatively, D is TRBD1 (5 bases). Trimming took 2 bases from V and 0 from J, leaving 11 bases between them. The germline V gene has CDR1 MNHEY and CDR2 SVGAGI. CDR3 length equals 16 residues. CDR3 amino acids: CASSYDPGLSGNTIYF. The CDR3 region has the DNA TGTGCCAGCAGTTACGATCCAGGGCTCTCTGGAAACACCATATATTTT.

The rearrangement links TRBV28 to TRBJ1-5; 7 nucleotides align to TRBD1. CDR3 length: 15 amino acids. Germline CDR1 and CDR2: MDHEN and SYDVKM. V lost 8 bases and J lost 3; bases outside the gene matches: 10. CDR3 coding DNA: TGTGCCAGCGGAGCCCAGGGGGATTACAATCAGCCCCAGCATTTT. This sequence encodes CASGAQGDYNQPQHF.

The chain carries TRBV27 and TRBJ1-2; TRBD1 aligns across 9 bases. The CDR3 is 15 amino acids. Germline values: CDR1 MNHEY, CDR2 SMNVEV (reference sequence). V lost 6 bases and J lost 4; bases outside the gene matches: 9. The CDR3 spells CASRRTGETIYGYTF. Here the CDR3 DNA reads TGTGCCAGCAGGCGGACAGGGGAAACTATCTATGGCTACACCTTC.

The J gene is TRBJ1-5, the V gene TRBV28; no firm D call. The ends were cut back, 2 bases at V and 7 bases at J, with 12 bases in the middle. Germline values: CDR1 MDHEN, CDR2 SYDVKM. The CDR3 extends over 14 amino acids. CDR3 loop: CASSLRVGDQPQHF. As DNA, the CDR3 is TGTGCCAGCAGTTTACGGGTGGGTGACCAGCCCCAGCATTTT.

J is TRBJ1-2 and V is TRBV15, with D possibly matching TRBD1 (5 bases). Germline V lookup: CDR1 LNHNV, CDR2 YYDKDF (reference sequence). The CDR3 is 16 amino acids. With 3 bases removed from V and 6 bases from J, the gap between germline ends came to 20 bases. CDR3 in DNA: TGTGCCACCAGCAGCGAAGTCAGGGAAGGGGTGCATGGCTACACCTTC. This encodes CATSSEVREGVHGYTF.

This clone was seen a few times. The V call is TRBV7-9, the J call TRBJ1-2; 11 bases are a match to TRBD1. V trimming: 2 bases; J trimming: 4 bases; junction bases outside the gene matches: 6. Germline CDR1 and CDR2: SEHNR and FQNEAQ (reference sequence). The CDR3 runs 16 residues. For the CDR3, the DNA is TGTGCCAGCAGCTTATCGGGGACAGGGGGTGCCTATGGCTACACCTTC. It specifies CASSLSGTGGAYGYTF.